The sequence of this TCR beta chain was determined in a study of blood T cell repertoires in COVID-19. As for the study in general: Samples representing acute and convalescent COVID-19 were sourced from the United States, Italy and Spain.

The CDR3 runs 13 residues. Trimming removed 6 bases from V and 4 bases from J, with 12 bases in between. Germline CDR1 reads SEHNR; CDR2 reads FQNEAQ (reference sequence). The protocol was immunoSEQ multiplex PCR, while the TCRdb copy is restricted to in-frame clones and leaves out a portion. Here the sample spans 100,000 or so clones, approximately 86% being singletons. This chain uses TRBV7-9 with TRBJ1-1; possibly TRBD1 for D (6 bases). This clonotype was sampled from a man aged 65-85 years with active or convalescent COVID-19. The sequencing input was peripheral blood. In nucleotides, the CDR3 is TGTGCCAGCAGTTTACAGGGCTTCACTGAAGCTTTCTTT. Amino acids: CASSLQGFTEAFF.